The clone carrying this T cell receptor beta chain was seen a few times. Its target is not known. Amplification yielded TCR beta CDR3 regions, with RNA transcripts as the source. First-round RT-PCR of the TCR CDR3 relied on the HTBI primer set. TCRdb processed the multiplex PCR reads anew with MiXCR; each CDR3 protein has one entry. Of about 400,000 distinct CDR3 sequences listed, around 13% are singletons. The germline V gene encodes CDR1 LNHNV and CDR2 YYDKDF (reference sequence). The CDR3 consists of 15 residues. Trimming removed 0 bases at V and 2 bases at J, with 11 bases between. The diagnoses drew upon clinical symptoms, serum thyroxine and TRAb, thyroid ultrasound and orbital computed tomography. This sample holds PBMCs from 9.5 to 10 ml fresh peripheral blood. This specimen comes from a study of T cells in Graves' hyperthyroidism and ophthalmopathy. Study results and caveats: Stable hyperthyroidism was told apart from ophthalmopathy by a model built on 13 V-J features. In blood, most of the thyroid clonotypes expanded above 0.001 were also present.

This chain joins TRBV15 and TRBJ2-7; the D is unclear. The specimen sequenced was blood. This sequence was found in a woman in her twenties or thirties with Graves' ophthalmopathy. The CDR3, as DNA: TGTGCCACCAGCAGAGATCAGGCAGCCACCTACGAGCAGTACTTC. It translates to CATSRDQAATYEQYF.